This paragraph covers one TCR beta chain sequence. Its antigen is as yet unknown. PCR used 60 Vbeta primers and 13 Jbeta primers. Repertoires were generated with immunoSEQ multiplex PCR, while TCRdb's copy carries only in-frame clones and drops some. Of around 100,000 clones in the sample, roughly 70% are singletons; the top ten hold around 9%. This entry is derived from a study of cytomegalovirus exposure and HLA in healthy donors. General study results and limits: Accurate HLA-A and HLA-B prediction from TCR beta sequences was reported for most subjects. Follow-up analysis seemed to connect common viral pathogens with several of the most significant clusters identified. Analysis was carried out at a later point, and it linked a missense DCLRE1C variant to TCR beta V- and J-gene trimming. In vitro checks showed that a few CMV-associated chains really do target CMV antigens.

The CDR3 sequence is 14 residues long. Germline V gene data show CDR1 as SGHTA and CDR2 as FQGTGA. Sequenced input: PBMCs. The V and J genes are TRBV7-3 and TRBJ2-5, with 8 bases that match TRBD2. Gene TRBJ2-7 matches the end of the DNA better, so the J call may be wrong. This receptor was taken from a man younger than 40 in good health and CMV-seropositive. As DNA, the CDR3 is TGTGCCAGCAGCTTACTTAGCGGGGATTACGAGCAGTACTTC. Translated: CASSLLSGDYEQYF.